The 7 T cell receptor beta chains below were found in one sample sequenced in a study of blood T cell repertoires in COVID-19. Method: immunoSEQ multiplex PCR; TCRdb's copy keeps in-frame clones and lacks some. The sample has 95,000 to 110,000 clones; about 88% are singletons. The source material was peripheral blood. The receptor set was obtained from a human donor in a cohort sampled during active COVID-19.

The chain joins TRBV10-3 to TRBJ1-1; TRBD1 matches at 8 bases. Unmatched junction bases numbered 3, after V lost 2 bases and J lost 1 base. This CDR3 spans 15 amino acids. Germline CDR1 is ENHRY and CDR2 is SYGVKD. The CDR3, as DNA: TGTGCCATCAGTGAGACGGGACAGGAGAACACTGAAGCTTTCTTT. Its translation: CAISETGQENTEAFF.

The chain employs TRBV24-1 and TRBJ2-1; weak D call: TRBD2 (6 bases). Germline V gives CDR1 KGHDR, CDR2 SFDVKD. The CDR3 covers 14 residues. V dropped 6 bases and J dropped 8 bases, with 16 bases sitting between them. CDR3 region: CATSPLGPGDEQFF. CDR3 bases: TGTGCCACCAGTCCTTTAGGGCCGGGGGATGAGCAGTTCTTC.

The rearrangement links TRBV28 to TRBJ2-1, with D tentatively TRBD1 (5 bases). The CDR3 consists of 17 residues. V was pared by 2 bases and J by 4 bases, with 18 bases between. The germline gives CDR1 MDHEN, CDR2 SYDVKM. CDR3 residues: CASSLRKGRGNYNEQFF. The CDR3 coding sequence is TGTGCCAGCAGTTTACGTAAGGGAAGGGGCAATTACAATGAGCAGTTCTTC.

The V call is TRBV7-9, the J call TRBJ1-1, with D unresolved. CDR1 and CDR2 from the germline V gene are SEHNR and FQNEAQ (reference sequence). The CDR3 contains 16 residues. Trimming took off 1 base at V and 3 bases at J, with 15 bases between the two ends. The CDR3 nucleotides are TGTGCCAGCAGCTTAGAACAAGGAGCGACCGACACTGAAGCTTTCTTT. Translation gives CASSLEQGATDTEAFF.

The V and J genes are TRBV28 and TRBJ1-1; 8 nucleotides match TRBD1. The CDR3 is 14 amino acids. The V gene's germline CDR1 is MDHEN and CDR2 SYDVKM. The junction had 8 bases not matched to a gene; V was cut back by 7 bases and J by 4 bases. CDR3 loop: CASTPGGSGTEAFF. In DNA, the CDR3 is TGTGCCAGCACCCCAGGGGGCAGTGGCACTGAAGCTTTCTTT. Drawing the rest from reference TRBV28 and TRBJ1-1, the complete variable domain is DVKVTQSSRYLVKRTGEKVFLECVQDMDHENMFWYRQDPGLGLRLIYFSYDVKMKEKGDIPEGYSVSREKKERFSLILESASTNQTSMYLCASTPGGSGTEAFFGQGTRLTVV.

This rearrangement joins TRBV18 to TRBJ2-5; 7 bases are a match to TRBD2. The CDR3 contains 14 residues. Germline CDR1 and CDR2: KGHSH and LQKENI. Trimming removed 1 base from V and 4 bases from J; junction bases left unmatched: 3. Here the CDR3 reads CASSPREGGETQYF. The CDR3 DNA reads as TGTGCCAGCTCACCACGGGAGGGCGGAGAGACCCAGTACTTC.

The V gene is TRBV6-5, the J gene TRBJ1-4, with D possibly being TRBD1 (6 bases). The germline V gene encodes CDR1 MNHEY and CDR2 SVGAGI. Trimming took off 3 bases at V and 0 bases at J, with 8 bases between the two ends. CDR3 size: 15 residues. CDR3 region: CASSYYRATNEKLFF. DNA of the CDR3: TGTGCCAGCAGTTATTACAGGGCAACTAATGAAAAACTGTTTTTT.